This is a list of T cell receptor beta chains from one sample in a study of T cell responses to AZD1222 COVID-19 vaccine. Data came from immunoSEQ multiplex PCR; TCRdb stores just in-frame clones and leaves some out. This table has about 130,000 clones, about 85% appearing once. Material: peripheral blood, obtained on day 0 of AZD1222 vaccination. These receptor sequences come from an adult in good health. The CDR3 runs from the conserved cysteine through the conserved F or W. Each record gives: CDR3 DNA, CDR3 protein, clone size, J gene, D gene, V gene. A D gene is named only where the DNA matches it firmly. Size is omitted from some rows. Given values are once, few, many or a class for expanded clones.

TGCAGTGCTGGGGAGCGATACGAGCAGTACTTC,CSAGERYEQYF,-,TRBJ2-7,-,TRBV20-1
TGTGCCAGCAGCGAACCCGGGCAGGGGAGCTCCTACGAGCAGTACTTC,CASSEPGQGSSYEQYF,-,TRBJ2-7,-,TRBV5-6
TGTGCCAGTAGCGCGCAGGGAGCGGGCGAGACCCAGTACTTC,CASSAQGAGETQYF,-,TRBJ2-5,-,TRBV19
TGTGCCAGCAAGACAGGGTTTGCTGAAAAACTGTTTTTT,CASKTGFAEKLFF,-,TRBJ1-4,TRBD1,TRBV28
TGTGCCAGCAGCCTAGGAGATACGCAGTATTTT,CASSLGDTQYF,-,TRBJ2-3,-,TRBV12-3/TRBV12-4
TGTGCCATCAGTGTTGGACAGGGTCCCACTGAAGCTTTCTTT,CAISVGQGPTEAFF,few,TRBJ1-1,TRBD1,TRBV10-3
TGTGCCAGCAGAGGGGACAGGGGCCTAATTAACATTCAGTACTTC,CASRGDRGLINIQYF,-,TRBJ2-4,TRBD1,TRBV2
TGTGCCAGCAGTGGAGCAGGACAGGGATATAACTATGGCTACACCTTC,CASSGAGQGYNYGYTF,-,TRBJ1-2,TRBD1,TRBV6-1
TGTGCCAGCAGCCCGCCGGGATACAATGAGCAGTTCTTC,CASSPPGYNEQFF,-,TRBJ2-1,-,TRBV5-4
TGTGCCAGCAGCCAAAAGACTAGCGGGGGATCAGATACGCAGTATTTT,CASSQKTSGGSDTQYF,-,TRBJ2-3,TRBD2,TRBV4-2
TGCGCCAGCAGTTCCCCCCGAACGGGGGCGCGGGGGAACACTGAAGCTTTCTTT,CASSSPRTGARGNTEAFF,-,TRBJ1-1,-,TRBV10-1
TGTGCCAGCAGCCGTTTCCGAACAGGCTCTGGAAACACCATATATTTT,CASSRFRTGSGNTIYF,-,TRBJ1-3,-,TRBV4-2
TGTGCCACCAGTGATTATTCATCTAGCGGGGGGGCGGTGACAGATACGCAGTATTTT,CATSDYSSSGGAVTDTQYF,-,TRBJ2-3,TRBD2,TRBV24-1
TGTGCCAGCAGGTCCACCGGGGCTAGGTTGGATACGCAGTATTTT,CASRSTGARLDTQYF,-,TRBJ2-3,-,TRBV6-5
TGTGCCAGCAGTTTATTAGCGTCTGAGCAGTTCTTC,CASSLLASEQFF,once,TRBJ2-1,-,TRBV28
TGTGCCTGGGAAAGGGCCACGGGGTATAGCAATCAGCCCCAGCATTTT,CAWERATGYSNQPQHF,-,TRBJ1-5,-,TRBV30
TGTGCCAGCAGCCCCAGGGATAACTATGGCTACACCTTC,CASSPRDNYGYTF,once,TRBJ1-2,-,TRBV9
TGTGCCAGTAGTATTGGTGGGCCTACGGGTTCACCCCTCCACTTT,CASSIGGPTGSPLHF,-,TRBJ1-6,-,TRBV19
TGCGCCAGCAGCCCCTTGGGGGGTCCAGGGACCCAGTACTTC,CASSPLGGPGTQYF,-,TRBJ2-5,-,TRBV4-1
TGTGCCAGCTCGCCCACCCCCCGGGGCTTTGGCAAAAACATTCAGTACTTC,CASSPTPRGFGKNIQYF,-,TRBJ2-4,-,TRBV18
TGTGCCAGCAGCGTAGCACGTCCCCCACCCCAGCATTTT,CASSVARPPPQHF,-,TRBJ1-5,-,TRBV9
TGCGCCAGCAGCTTGGTGGCGGGAGGGCTGCGTTACAATGAGCAGTTCTTC,CASSLVAGGLRYNEQFF,-,TRBJ2-1,TRBD2,TRBV5-1
TGTGCCAGTAAGAAGCGGGGGGGCACCGAGACCCAGTACTTC,CASKKRGGTETQYF,-,TRBJ2-5,TRBD2,TRBV19
TGTGCCAGCAGTTTCGGGCCAAGACAACAGTACTTC,CASSFGPRQQYF,-,TRBJ2-7,-,TRBV28
TGTGCCATCAGTGAGTCGACAGGGAATGAAAAACTGTTTTTT,CAISESTGNEKLFF,once,TRBJ1-4,TRBD1,TRBV10-3
TGTGCCAGCAGTTTAACGGCGGTTACTCGGGCCCAGTACTTC,CASSLTAVTRAQYF,-,TRBJ2-5,-,TRBV28
TGTGCCTGGAGTTCCCTAGCGGAGAACACCGGGGAGCTGTTTTTT,CAWSSLAENTGELFF,few,TRBJ2-2,TRBD2,TRBV30
TGTGCCAGCGGGACTAGCGGGAGCTCCAGAGAGACCCAGTACTTC,CASGTSGSSRETQYF,-,TRBJ2-5,TRBD2,TRBV9
TGTGCCAGCAGTTACTGGGGGGAGGAAGGAAACACCATATATTTT,CASSYWGEEGNTIYF,-,TRBJ1-3,-,TRBV6-5
TGTGCCACCAGTGATAGGAGACTAGCGGGGGGACCGGGGACCGGGGAGCTGTTTTTT,CATSDRRLAGGPGTGELFF,-,TRBJ2-2,TRBD2,TRBV24-1
TGTGCCAGCAGCTTACTTAAGGTGAACTATGGCTACACCTTC,CASSLLKVNYGYTF,-,TRBJ1-2,-,TRBV7-9
TGTGCCAGCAGTTTGTGGCAGGACCCCACCATATATTTT,CASSLWQDPTIYF,-,TRBJ1-3,-,TRBV12-3/TRBV12-4
TGTGCCAGCAGCTTAGCTGAGGGAAACTATGGCTACACCTTC,CASSLAEGNYGYTF,-,TRBJ1-2,-,TRBV7-2
TGTGCCAGTAGTATCCAGAGAGATCAGCCCCAGCATTTT,CASSIQRDQPQHF,-,TRBJ1-5,-,TRBV19
TGTGCCAGCAGCCCCCGGGACAGTCCCAATCAGCCCCAGCATTTT,CASSPRDSPNQPQHF,-,TRBJ1-5,TRBD1,TRBV4-2
TGTGCCAGCAGTGAGCAGGGGGCGTCCCCGCAGTATTTT,CASSEQGASPQYF,once,TRBJ2-3,TRBD1,TRBV2
TGTGCCAGCAGTTTTGGGTTGGGCAATGAGCAGTTCTTC,CASSFGLGNEQFF,-,TRBJ2-1,-,TRBV27